This TCR beta chain was identified during a study of blood T cell repertoires in COVID-19. Trimming took 0 bases from V and 5 from J, leaving 20 bases between them. Germline values: CDR1 SGHDN, CDR2 FVKESK. CDR3 length: 17 residues. The data were produced by immunoSEQ multiplex PCR, yet TCRdb's version contains in-frame clones alone and is incomplete. The top ten hold about 5.7% of the sample, which has tens of thousands of clones, around 79% seen once. The receptor was derived from a man aged 45 to 65 with active or convalescent COVID-19. Sequencing was carried out using peripheral blood. The V and J genes are TRBV14 and TRBJ2-7, with D maybe TRBD1 (6 bases). For the CDR3, the DNA is TGTGCCAGCAGCCAAGATAGTACGGCAGGGGATATCCACGAGCAGTACTTC. This gives the protein CASSQDSTAGDIHEQYF.